This record covers a single T cell receptor (beta chain). The target antigen is unknown. There are 16 residues in the CDR3. V lost 5 bases, J lost 0 bases, and 13 bases lay in between. CDR1 SGHAT and CDR2 FQNNGV come from the germline V gene. Profiling relied on immunoSEQ multiplex PCR, and the TCRdb table lists in-frame clones only, not all of them. The sample has more than 150,000 clones, 75% to 90% seen once; the top ten hold around 5.8%. The data were taken from a study of T cell responses to AZD1222 COVID-19 vaccine. Whole-study findings and limits: Among vaccine-associated CD4 TCRs, coverage spanned spike, with dominance at 160-218 and 743-854. Repertoires in all cases were sampled only once the peak T cell response had passed. Clonal diversity was possibly underestimated; the donors were predominantly white British and more often female. Targets within unmutated variant regions were reportedly found for nearly half of spike-specific TCRs.

The origin of this receptor is an adult in good health. Here the sequenced sample was peripheral blood, taken on day 0 of AZD1222 vaccination. The chain couples TRBV11-2 to TRBJ1-4; D gene uncertain. In nucleotides, the CDR3 is TGTGCCAGCAGCCGAGCCAGATCTGCAACTAATGAAAAACTGTTTTTT. Its translation is CASSRARSATNEKLFF.